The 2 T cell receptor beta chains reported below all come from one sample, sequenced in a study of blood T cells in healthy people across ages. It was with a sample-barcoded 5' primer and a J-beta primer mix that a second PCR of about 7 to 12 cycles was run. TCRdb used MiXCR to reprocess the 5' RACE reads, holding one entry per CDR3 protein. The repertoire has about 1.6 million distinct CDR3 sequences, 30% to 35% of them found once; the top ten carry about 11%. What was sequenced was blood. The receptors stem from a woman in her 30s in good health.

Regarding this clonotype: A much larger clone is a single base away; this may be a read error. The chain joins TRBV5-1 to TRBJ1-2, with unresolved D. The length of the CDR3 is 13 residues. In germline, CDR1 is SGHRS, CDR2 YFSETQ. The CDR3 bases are TGCGCCGGCAGCCCGGACGGAGACTATGGCTACACCTTC. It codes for CAGSPDGDYGYTF.

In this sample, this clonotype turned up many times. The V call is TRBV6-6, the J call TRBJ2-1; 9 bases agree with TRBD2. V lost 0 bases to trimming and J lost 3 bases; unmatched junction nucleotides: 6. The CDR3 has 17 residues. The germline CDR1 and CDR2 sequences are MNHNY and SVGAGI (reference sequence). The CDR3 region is CASSYSGASGVYNEQFF. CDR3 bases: TGTGCCAGCAGTTACTCGGGGGCTAGCGGGGTCTACAATGAGCAGTTCTTC.